One sample yielded the 30 T cell receptor beta chains listed below, sequenced in a study of vaccination effects on CD4 cells after COVID-19. Antigen-specific CD4+ T cells were expanded with viral peptide pools in the ViraFEST assay before sequencing. Having been cultured for ten to eleven days, the cells underwent CD4+ T cell isolation. BNT162b2 vaccine or mRNA-1273 vaccine was given to participants in two doses. This table comes from immunoSEQ multiplex PCR, and its TCRdb copy is limited to in-frame clones, with some not included. The repertoire includes tens of thousands of clones, under 80% of them detected once, and roughly 2% sits in the top ten. No antigens are known for them. The source material was CD4+ T cells from PBMCs cultured with HCoV-OC43 spike peptides, sampled after COVID-19 vaccination. The subset: HCoV-OC43 spike overlapping peptide pool stimulation. Receptor source: a human donor who received a COVID-19 vaccine.

The V call is TRBV19, the J call TRBJ1-1; no firm D call. Germline CDR1 and CDR2: LNHDA and SQIVND (reference sequence). V lost 0 bases and J lost 0, with 17 bases in between. The CDR3 loop spans 18 amino acids. CDR3 residues: CASSIEPAVRAMNTEAFF. DNA of the CDR3: TGTGCCAGTAGTATAGAGCCCGCGGTTAGAGCTATGAACACTGAAGCTTTCTTT.

J is TRBJ2-1 and V is TRBV9, with 11 bases that match TRBD2. This CDR3 comprises 17 residues. Looked up from germline, CDR1 is SGDLS and CDR2 is YYNGEE. The J segment lost 4 bases and the V segment lost 0 bases, leaving 6 bases of the junction unmatched. The CDR3 DNA follows: TGTGCCAGCAGCGTAGGCCCGGGACTAGCGGCTTACAATGAGCAGTTCTTC. Its protein product is CASSVGPGLAAYNEQFF.

This clone was detected only a few times. This chain uses TRBV9 with TRBJ1-1, with 9 bases fitting TRBD1. Trimming removed 3 bases from V and 1 base from J; junction bases left unmatched: 4. The CDR3 sequence is 15 residues long. Germline V gene sequence: CDR1 SGDLS, CDR2 YYNGEE. The CDR3 region is CASSATGQGNTEAFF. The CDR3, as DNA: TGTGCCAGCAGCGCTACGGGACAGGGGAACACTGAAGCTTTCTTT.

The chain couples TRBV5-1 to TRBJ2-3; D not certain. This CDR3 contains 14 residues. Trimming took 2 bases from V and 4 from J, leaving 11 bases between them. CDR1 and CDR2 (germline): SGHRS, YFSETQ. CDR3 bases: TGCGCCAGCAGCTTCCAGGTGGGTGCAGATACGCAGTATTTT. Protein sequence: CASSFQVGADTQYF.

The chain employs TRBV6-6 and TRBJ2-7; D uncertain. The CDR3 contains 15 residues. CDR1 is MNHNY and CDR2 is SVGAGI in the germline V gene (reference sequence). V was pared by 4 bases and J by 2 bases, with 15 bases between. The chain's CDR3 is CASSSGQALTYEQYV. CDR3 DNA: TGTGCCAGCAGTTCTGGCCAGGCCCTTACCTACGAGCAGTACGTC.

The chain combines TRBV19 with TRBJ1-2, with D unclear. Per germline, CDR1 LNHDA and CDR2 SQIVND (reference sequence). The CDR3 is made up of 14 amino acids. The ends were cut back, 1 base at V and 4 bases at J, with 10 bases in the middle. DNA of the CDR3: TGTGCCAGTAGTATAGTAGCTCAGAGCTATGGCTACACCTTC. It encodes CASSIVAQSYGYTF.

This rearrangement joins TRBV6-5 to TRBJ1-6, with TRBD1 identical over 7 bases. Unmatched junction bases numbered 8, after V lost 6 bases and J lost 12 bases. CDR1 MNHEY and CDR2 SVGAGI come from the germline V gene. The CDR3 totals 13 residues. The CDR3 sequence: CASSDRAREPLHF. The DNA for the CDR3 is TGTGCCAGCAGCGACAGGGCGCGGGAACCCCTCCACTTT.

The chain carries TRBV4-2 and TRBJ1-4; D remains unclear. V lost 7 bases, J lost 0 bases, and 9 bases lay in between. The length of the CDR3 is 14 residues. Germline V gene data show CDR1 as LGHNA and CDR2 as YNFKEQ. CDR3 nucleotide sequence: TGTGCCAGCACCCCGGGTACAACTAATGAAAAACTGTTTTTT. This gives the protein CASTPGTTNEKLFF.

The chain carries TRBV19 and TRBJ1-5; 8 bases align to TRBD1. J gave up 6 bases and V 5 bases, and 9 bases lay outside the gene matches. The length of the CDR3 is 15 residues. Germline-derived CDR1 and CDR2 are LNHDA and SQIVND (reference sequence). In DNA form, the CDR3 reads TGTGCCAGTAGTCCCTTGGCCAGGGGGCCTCAGCCCCAGCATTTT. Its protein is CASSPLARGPQPQHF.

This sequence joins TRBV4-1 and TRBJ1-1; D unclear. Trimming stripped 4 bases from V and 1 base from J, with 10 bases between. The CDR3 consists of 14 residues. Germline V gene data show CDR1 as MGHRA and CDR2 as YSYEKL. CDR3 sequence (DNA): TGCGCCAGCAGCCTGAATAGGCCGAACACTGAAGCTTTCTTT. This gives the protein CASSLNRPNTEAFF.

The gene calls are TRBV7-2 and TRBJ1-3; D is perhaps TRBD1 (6 bases). V was clipped by 1 base and J by 2 bases, with 6 bases between them. Looked up from germline, CDR1 is SGHTA and CDR2 is FQGNSA. CDR3 length equals 14 residues. The CDR3 here is CASSLDRAGNTIYF. As DNA, the CDR3 is TGTGCCAGCAGCTTAGACAGGGCTGGAAACACCATATATTTT.

J is TRBJ2-1 and V is TRBV5-1; D possibly uses TRBD1 or TRBD2 (5 bases each). Per germline, CDR1 SGHRS and CDR2 YFSETQ. V was clipped by 6 bases and J by 2 bases, with 15 bases between them. The CDR3 runs to 15 residues. The CDR3: CASTPGRTAYNEQFF. The CDR3 coding sequence is TGCGCCAGCACTCCAGGGAGAACTGCCTACAATGAGCAGTTCTTC. Filled out from reference TRBV5-1 and TRBJ2-1, the complete variable domain reads KAGVTQTPRYLIKTRGQQVTLSCSPISGHRSVSWYQQTPGQGLQFLFEYFSETQRNKGNFPGRFSGRQFSNSRSEMNVSTLELGDSALYLCASTPGRTAYNEQFFGPGTRLTVL.

The table lists this clone with a count of one. The CDR3 region is CATSDPGTLYGYTF. The CDR3 coding sequence is TGTGCCACCAGTGATCCCGGGACCCTCTATGGCTACACCTTC. The V gene is TRBV24-1, the J gene TRBJ1-2; possibly TRBD1 for D (5 bases). CDR1 KGHDR and CDR2 SFDVKD come from the germline V gene. V lost 3 bases, J lost 4 bases, and 11 bases lay in between. CDR3 length equals 14 residues.

This clone came up a few times. J is TRBJ2-1 and V is TRBV5-1, with 9 bases matching TRBD1. V shed 3 bases and J 7 bases; nucleotides not matched to a gene: 11. This CDR3 is 16 amino acids long. CDR1 is SGHRS and CDR2 is YFSETQ in the germline V gene. CDR3 protein: CASSYSGTGFTNEQFF. In DNA form, the CDR3 reads TGCGCCAGCAGCTACTCCGGGACAGGGTTTACAAATGAGCAGTTCTTC. Full variable domain (rest looked up from reference TRBV5-1 and TRBJ2-1): KAGVTQTPRYLIKTRGQQVTLSCSPISGHRSVSWYQQTPGQGLQFLFEYFSETQRNKGNFPGRFSGRQFSNSRSEMNVSTLELGDSALYLCASSYSGTGFTNEQFFGPGTRLTVL.

The chain uses TRBV18 and TRBJ2-2; a weak D match, TRBD1 (5 bases). The CDR3 runs 14 residues. The V end was cut by 4 bases, the J end by 1 base, with 7 bases between. CDR1 and CDR2 from the germline V gene are KGHSH and LQKENI. CDR3 region: CASSRGQNTGELFF. The CDR3 DNA reads as TGTGCCAGCTCACGGGGCCAGAACACCGGGGAGCTGTTTTTT.

The CDR3 nucleotides read TGTGCCAGCACTCATTTTGGGGGGCGCAATCAGCCCCAGCATTTT. Encoded protein: CASTHFGGRNQPQHF. The chain is built from TRBV28 and TRBJ1-5; D might be TRBD1 (6 bases). The germline V and J ends were trimmed by 7 bases and 2 bases, with 15 bases remaining between them. The length of the CDR3 is 15 residues. The V gene's germline CDR1 is MDHEN and CDR2 SYDVKM.

The rearrangement links TRBV2 to TRBJ1-2, with 8 bases aligning to TRBD1. Germline V CDR1 and CDR2: SNHLY, FYNNEI. V gave up 6 bases and J gave up 7 bases; unmatched junction bases: 13. CDR3 length: 15 amino acids. In nucleotides, the CDR3 is TGTGCCAGCAGGGAGGGTCGGACAGGGATTTTTGGCTACACCTTC. Translation gives CASREGRTGIFGYTF.

This clone was detected ten times or more. V and J are TRBV6-5 and TRBJ1-5, with D possibly being TRBD1 (5 bases). CDR1 and CDR2 from the germline V gene are MNHEY and SVGAGI. The V end lost 8 bases, the J end lost 5 bases, and 19 bases lay between the germline ends. The CDR3 contains 15 residues. The CDR3 is CASHAYVTGDQPQHF. The CDR3 nucleotides read TGTGCCAGCCATGCCTACGTTACAGGCGATCAGCCCCAGCATTTT.

The chain uses TRBV4-3 and TRBJ1-1; 7 bases agree with TRBD1. With V trimmed by 4 bases and J by 2 bases, 13 bases remained unmatched. From germline, CDR1 is LGHNA and CDR2 YSLEER. This CDR3 spans 17 amino acids. The CDR3 loop reads CASSPSNRGRSNTEAFF. The CDR3 nucleotides are TGCGCCAGCAGCCCGTCTAACAGGGGTCGGTCAAACACTGAAGCTTTCTTT.

This clone showed up just once. This chain joins TRBV11-2 and TRBJ1-3; D is unclear. Germline lookup yields CDR1 SGHAT and CDR2 FQNNGV. V lost 7 bases to trimming and J lost 0 bases, with 7 bases between them. CDR3 length: 13 amino acids. CDR3 in DNA: TGTGCCAGCACGCAAAGCTCTGGAAACACCATATATTTT. Encoded protein: CASTQSSGNTIYF. Variable domain in full (rest from reference TRBV11-2 and TRBJ1-3): EAGVAQSPRYKIIEKRQSVAFWCNPISGHATLYWYQQILGQGPKLLIQFQNNGVVDDSQLPKDRFSAERLKGVDSTLKIQPAKLEDSAVYLCASTQSSGNTIYFGEGSWLTVV.

The V call is TRBV7-2, the J call TRBJ2-5; 7 nucleotides agree with TRBD2. The CDR3 runs to 14 residues. CDR1 and CDR2 (germline): SGHTA, FQGNSA. V was clipped by 4 bases and J by 2 bases; unmatched bases: 4. DNA of the CDR3: TGTGCCAGCAGCTACGGGACTACACAAGAGACCCAGTACTTC. This encodes CASSYGTTQETQYF.

The chain is built from TRBV24-1 and TRBJ2-2; D might be TRBD1 (5 bases). With 3 bases removed from V and 6 bases from J, the gap between germline ends came to 10 bases. The CDR3 runs to 14 residues. Germline V gene lookup returns CDR1 KGHDR and CDR2 SFDVKD. CDR3 in amino acids: CATSDPGQAGELFF. The CDR3 DNA is TGTGCCACCAGTGATCCTGGACAAGCCGGGGAGCTGTTTTTT.

The rearrangement links TRBV29-1 to TRBJ2-3, with 8 bases matching TRBD1. Germline lookup yields CDR1 SQVTM and CDR2 ANQGSEA. J gave up 0 bases and V 5 bases, and 10 bases lay outside the gene matches. The CDR3 is 16 amino acids. This CDR3 reads CSVTSPGTGSTDTQYF. CDR3 nucleotide sequence: TGCAGCGTTACCTCCCCCGGGACAGGAAGCACAGATACGCAGTATTTT.

The rearrangement uses TRBV29-1 and TRBJ1-1, with a tentative D call TRBD1 (6 bases). There are 15 residues in the CDR3. CDR1 SQVTM and CDR2 ANQGSEA come from the germline V gene. V was cut by 3 bases and J by 0 bases, with 14 bases left in between. Written as DNA, the CDR3 is TGCAGCGTTGATCCGCGGAGGGGGATGAACACTGAAGCTTTCTTT. It is translated as CSVDPRRGMNTEAFF.

The chain has TRBV21-1 and TRBJ1-5; TRBD1 was called by the table and not checked on the DNA. TRBV21-1 represents a pseudogene. The CDR3 has 17 amino acids. CDR3 in amino acids: CASSGTGGLPPNQPQHF. CDR3 bases: TGTGCCAGCAGCGGGACAGGGGGTTTGCCGCCAAATCAGCCCCAGCATTTT.

The rearrangement uses TRBV2 and TRBJ2-2; D gene uncertain. Germline values: CDR1 SNHLY, CDR2 FYNNEI. The CDR3 is 14 amino acids. Trimming removed 7 bases at V and 0 bases at J, with 9 bases between. CDR3 coding DNA: TGTGCCAGCAACGAGCGATCGAACACCGGGGAGCTGTTTTTT. Translation gives CASNERSNTGELFF.

In this sample, this clone turned up once. V gene TRBV5-6 combines with J gene TRBJ1-2, with a possible D match to TRBD1 (5 bases). This CDR3 contains 13 residues. Germline CDR1 and CDR2: SGHDT and YYEEEE. V lost 0 bases and J lost 8, with 11 bases in between. CDR3 loop: CASSLVGDGGYTF. Written as DNA, the CDR3 is TGTGCCAGCAGCTTGGTGGGGGATGGAGGCTACACCTTC.

The table lists this clone with a count of one. The chain recombines TRBV20-1 with TRBJ2-3, with TRBD1 matching 9 bases. The CDR3 covers 15 residues. CDR1 DFQATT and CDR2 SNEGSKA come from the germline V gene (reference sequence). The V and J ends lost 3 bases and 5 bases, in that order; junction bases with no gene match: 9. CDR3: CSASGPQGAGDTQYF. The DNA for the CDR3 is TGCAGTGCTAGTGGGCCACAGGGGGCCGGAGATACGCAGTATTTT.

The chain combines TRBV18 with TRBJ2-1; 8 positions agree with TRBD1. CDR1 is KGHSH, CDR2 LQKENI, per germline. This CDR3 contains 15 residues. The junction had 4 bases not matched to a gene; V was cut back by 2 bases and J by 4 bases. In DNA, the CDR3 is TGTGCCAGCTCACCATGGCAGGGGGCTTACAATGAGCAGTTCTTC. Encoded protein: CASSPWQGAYNEQFF.

Only a few counts were recorded for this clone. The genes are TRBV19 and TRBJ1-1; D perhaps matches TRBD1 (5 bases). The ends were cut back, 5 bases at V and 4 bases at J, with 17 bases in the middle. CDR1 is LNHDA and CDR2 is SQIVND in the germline V gene (reference sequence). The CDR3 consists of 15 residues. This CDR3 is CASSSPAGGGTEAFF. DNA of the CDR3: TGTGCCAGTAGTTCACCGGCCGGGGGTGGCACTGAAGCTTTCTTT.